One sample yielded the 24 T cell receptor beta chains listed below, sequenced in a study of blood T cell repertoires in COVID-19. Sequencing used immunoSEQ multiplex PCR; TCRdb keeps in-frame clones, though not all of them. There are some 74,000 clones in the sample; approximately 91% occur only once, and 2.6% lies in the top ten. The sample comprised peripheral blood. The receptors stem from a man aged 45-65 years with COVID-19, enrolled during active disease.

The V and J genes are TRBV5-5 and TRBJ2-2; weak D call: TRBD1 (5 bases). This CDR3 is 15 amino acids long. Trimming left V 0 bases short and J 7 bases short, with 13 bases between. Per the germline V gene, CDR1 is SGHKS and CDR2 is YYEKEE (reference sequence). CDR3 in DNA: TGTGCCAGCAGCTTGGAAGGGGCTGTGGGCGGGGAGCTGTTTTTT. This translates into CASSLEGAVGGELFF.

V gene TRBV5-1 combines with J gene TRBJ2-3; 8 bases agree with TRBD2. The V gene end was trimmed by 4 bases and the J gene end by 3 bases; junction bases not matched to a gene: 7. The germline gives CDR1 SGHRS, CDR2 YFSETQ. There are 15 residues in the CDR3. For the CDR3, the DNA is TGCGCCAGCAGCCCACGGGGGGGCGAGACAGATACGCAGTATTTT. The encoded protein is CASSPRGGETDTQYF.

The rearrangement uses TRBV5-6 and TRBJ2-7, with 9 bases fitting TRBD1. Per the germline V gene, CDR1 is SGHDT and CDR2 is YYEEEE. The CDR3 is 13 residues long. Losses at the gene ends were 3 bases for V and 6 bases for J; bases not matched to a gene: 4. In DNA, the CDR3 is TGTGCCAGCAGCTCTGGGACAGGGCGCGAGCAGTACTTC. Its translation: CASSSGTGREQYF.

V and J are TRBV28 and TRBJ2-3, with D hard to call. V was trimmed by 1 base and J by 8 bases, leaving 13 bases between them. The CDR3 spans 14 residues. CDR1 MDHEN and CDR2 SYDVKM come from the germline V gene. The CDR3 DNA reads TGTGCCAGCAGTTTATCGACTCCTTTGGGTACGCAGTATTTT. Protein product: CASSLSTPLGTQYF. Full variable domain (missing parts from reference TRBV28 and TRBJ2-3): DVKVTQSSRYLVKRTGEKVFLECVQDMDHENMFWYRQDPGLGLRLIYFSYDVKMKEKGDIPEGYSVSREKKERFSLILESASTNQTSMYLCASSLSTPLGTQYFGPGTRLTVL.

The DNA of the CDR3 is TGTGCCTGGAGTGGGGGCCCTAGGGGGAACACTGAAGCTTTCTTT. Protein product: CAWSGGPRGNTEAFF. The chain carries TRBV30 and TRBJ1-1, with a weak D call TRBD1 (5 bases). CDR1 is GTSNPN and CDR2 is SVGIG in the germline V gene (reference sequence). The V end was cut by 1 base, the J end by 1 base, with 13 bases between. The length of the CDR3 is 15 residues.

The chain recombines TRBV5-1 with TRBJ2-4, with 11 bases identical to TRBD1. The CDR3 extends over 14 amino acids. Germline assignment: CDR1 SGHRS and CDR2 YFSETQ. Trimming at V came to 5 bases and at J to 7 bases, leaving 5 bases not matched to a gene. CDR3 region: CASSRTGGLNIQYF. The CDR3 DNA is TGCGCCAGCAGTCGGACAGGGGGCTTGAACATTCAGTACTTC.

The gene calls are TRBV7-2 and TRBJ2-7; 9 positions agree with TRBD1. The CDR3 loop spans 13 amino acids. With 5 bases clipped from V and 5 bases from J, the junction kept 4 bases outside the gene matches. Germline lookup yields CDR1 SGHTA and CDR2 FQGNSA. DNA for the CDR3: TGTGCCAGCAGCCCAAGGACAGGGGACGAGCAGTACTTC. Its translation is CASSPRTGDEQYF.

The V gene is TRBV29-1, the J gene TRBJ2-5; D remains ambiguous. Trimming pared 4 bases from V and 5 bases from J, leaving 14 bases between. The length of the CDR3 is 13 residues. Germline values: CDR1 SQVTM, CDR2 ANQGSEA. The CDR3 is CSVAWSVRETQYF. CDR3 in DNA: TGCAGCGTTGCTTGGTCCGTCCGGGAGACCCAGTACTTC.

CDR3 nucleotide sequence: TGTGCCAGCAGCTTAGATTGGGCGCCCACCGGGGAGCTGTTTTTT. Encoded protein: CASSLDWAPTGELFF. This rearrangement joins TRBV7-9 to TRBJ2-2; D is uncertain. Looked up from germline, CDR1 is SEHNR and CDR2 is FQNEAQ (reference sequence). V shed 1 base and J shed 4 bases, with 10 bases lying between them. CDR3 length: 15 amino acids.

The chain employs TRBV5-4 and TRBJ2-1; 14 nucleotides line up with TRBD2. Germline V gene data show CDR1 as SGHNT and CDR2 as YYREEE (reference sequence). After removal of 4 bases from V and 10 bases from J, the junction contained 13 bases not matched to a gene. The CDR3 covers 17 residues. The CDR3 nucleotides are TGTGCCAGCAGCAGGATTGTGGGACTAGCGGGAGTAGAAGAGCAGTTCTTC. It specifies CASSRIVGLAGVEEQFF.

The rearrangement links TRBV30 to TRBJ2-1; D is unresolved. Germline lookup yields CDR1 GTSNPN and CDR2 SVGIG (reference sequence). CDR3 size: 12 residues. V was shortened by 3 bases and J by 6 bases, with 9 bases between the two germline ends. This chain's CDR3 is CAWSFSVNEQFF. As DNA, the CDR3 is TGTGCCTGGAGCTTCAGTGTCAATGAGCAGTTCTTC.

This clone was counted a single time. The chain is built from TRBV5-1 and TRBJ2-1; 7 bases align to TRBD2. Germline lookup yields CDR1 SGHRS and CDR2 YFSETQ. V gave up 4 bases and J gave up 9 bases; unmatched junction bases: 10. The CDR3 contains 14 residues. The CDR3 DNA reads TGCGCCAGCAGCCGAGGGGAGGGCGGGTCTGAGCAGTTCTTC. Its protein is CASSRGEGGSEQFF.

The chain joins TRBV27 to TRBJ2-3; D is possibly TRBD2 (6 bases). Germline V gives CDR1 MNHEY, CDR2 SMNVEV (reference sequence). V dropped 5 bases and J dropped 8 bases, with 14 bases sitting between them. The CDR3 has 13 residues. The CDR3 loop is CASSPPTSVTQYF. CDR3 in DNA: TGTGCCAGCAGTCCCCCGACTAGTGTTACGCAGTATTTT.

This chain uses TRBV2 with TRBJ1-1, with TRBD1 matching over 7 bases. In germline, CDR1 is SNHLY, CDR2 FYNNEI. After removal of 2 bases from V and 1 base from J, the junction contained 10 bases not matched to a gene. The CDR3 consists of 17 residues. The CDR3 region is CASSEYGWGTANTEAFF. CDR3 sequence (DNA): TGTGCCAGCAGTGAATATGGGTGGGGGACAGCGAACACTGAAGCTTTCTTT.

The chain recombines TRBV7-3 with TRBJ2-3; 8 bases line up with TRBD2. J was trimmed by 4 bases and V by 4 bases; bases with no gene match: 4. Germline CDR1 reads SGHTA; CDR2 reads FQGTGA. The CDR3 totals 14 residues. The CDR3 DNA is TGTGCCAGCAGCTCCGGGACTAGATCAGATACGCAGTATTTT. It encodes CASSSGTRSDTQYF.

This clone has a handful of counts. This chain joins TRBV7-9 and TRBJ2-2, with TRBD2 matching over 7 bases. The CDR3 is 15 amino acids. V was clipped by 0 bases and J by 4 bases; unmatched bases: 2. Germline lookup yields CDR1 SEHNR and CDR2 FQNEAQ (reference sequence). In nucleotides, the CDR3 is TGTGCCAGCAGCTTAGCGACTAGCCTCACCGGGGAGCTGTTTTTT. Translation: CASSLATSLTGELFF.

The V gene is TRBV7-9, the J gene TRBJ1-4; tentative D call: TRBD1 (6 bases). The CDR3 is made up of 13 amino acids. The germline gives CDR1 SEHNR, CDR2 FQNEAQ (reference sequence). Trimming removed 1 base from V and 6 bases from J, with 6 bases in between. The CDR3 protein is CASSLDRDEKLFF. In nucleotides, the CDR3 is TGTGCCAGCAGCTTAGACAGGGATGAAAAACTGTTTTTT.

The chain has TRBV6-2 or TRBV6-3 and TRBJ1-5; 9 nucleotides align to TRBD1. The V gene end was trimmed by 0 bases and the J gene end by 1 base; junction bases not matched to a gene: 13. CDR3 length equals 20 residues. Looked up from germline, CDR1 is MNHEY and CDR2 is SVGEGT. The CDR3 reads CASSYSFLGHRGPSNQPQHF. In nucleotides, the CDR3 is TGTGCCAGCAGTTACTCGTTTCTTGGACACAGGGGGCCGAGCAATCAGCCCCAGCATTTT.

The V call is TRBV10-3, the J call TRBJ2-5; D possibly corresponds to TRBD1 (7 bases). Germline assignment: CDR1 ENHRY and CDR2 SYGVKD. Trimming removed 2 bases from V and 3 bases from J, with 10 bases in between. This CDR3 comprises 14 residues. The CDR3 nucleotides read TGTGCCATCAGTGAGGGCAGGGGGGAAGAGACCCAGTACTTC. It is translated as CAISEGRGEETQYF.

This clone was observed a single time. The gene calls are TRBV24-1 and TRBJ2-2; D remains unclear. V lost 5 bases, J lost 0 bases, and 6 bases lay in between. The CDR3 consists of 14 residues. Per the germline V gene, CDR1 is KGHDR and CDR2 is SFDVKD. The CDR3 loop is CATSVTTNTGELFF. Written as DNA, the CDR3 is TGTGCCACCAGTGTCACAACGAACACCGGGGAGCTGTTTTTT.

This clone has a single count. The chain joins TRBV5-4 to TRBJ2-1, with 10 bases matching TRBD2. Germline-derived CDR1 and CDR2 are SGHNT and YYREEE (reference sequence). V shed 3 bases and J 9 bases; nucleotides not matched to a gene: 9. The length of the CDR3 is 15 residues. The DNA for the CDR3 is TGTGCCAGCAGCTCTGTAGCGGGAGGAGGTGGTGAGCAGTTCTTC. Its protein product is CASSSVAGGGGEQFF. The full variable domain, its missing parts supplied by reference TRBV5-4 and TRBJ2-1, is ETGVTQSPTHLIKTRGQQVTLRCSSQSGHNTVSWYQQALGQGPQFIFQYYREEENGRGNFPPRFSGLQFPNYSSELNVNALELDDSALYLCASSSVAGGGGEQFFGPGTRLTVL.

The sample holds one count of this clone. The chain is built from TRBV18 and TRBJ1-5, with 8 bases matching TRBD1. Germline V gene sequence: CDR1 KGHSH, CDR2 LQKENI. V lost 5 bases to trimming and J lost 6 bases; unmatched junction nucleotides: 9. This CDR3 contains 15 residues. CDR3 in amino acids: CASSTTGDGAQPQHF. In nucleotides, the CDR3 is TGTGCCAGCTCAACGACAGGGGATGGGGCTCAGCCCCAGCATTTT.

The V gene is TRBV7-3, the J gene TRBJ2-5; a possible D gene is TRBD2 (6 bases). The CDR3 loop spans 14 amino acids. Germline V CDR1 and CDR2: SGHTA, FQGTGA. Deletions cut 0 bases from V and 5 bases from J, with 10 bases between. The CDR3 sequence is CASSLTGREETQYF. CDR3 DNA: TGTGCCAGCAGCTTAACGGGTCGGGAGGAGACCCAGTACTTC.

The rearrangement uses TRBV6-5 and TRBJ2-1; D perhaps matches TRBD1 (5 bases). V gave up 0 bases and J gave up 9 bases, with 9 bases separating them. The CDR3 runs 13 residues. CDR1 and CDR2 from the germline V gene are MNHEY and SVGAGI. CDR3 nucleotides: TGTGCCAGCAGTTACTCGAATGGGGCTGAGCAGTTCTTC. Protein product: CASSYSNGAEQFF.